The sequence of this TCR beta chain was determined in a study of blood T cell repertoires in COVID-19. Overall study context: COVID-19 samples from acute and convalescent phases originated in the United States, Italy and Spain.

Ages ranged from about 18 to 89 years, with residence in 24 US areas. Participants reported their clinical history, and cohort assignment relied on those reports. Trimming took off 5 bases at V and 5 bases at J, with 10 bases between the two ends. This CDR3 is 13 amino acids long. This table comes from immunoSEQ multiplex PCR, and its TCRdb copy is limited to in-frame clones, with some not included. The sample contains around 300,000 clones, 88% of which appear only once. The sample comprised PBMCs or T cells enriched from blood (not recorded which). The V call is TRBV12-3 or TRBV12-4, the J call TRBJ1-5; D is perhaps TRBD1 (5 bases). This TCR was recovered from a man aged 25-45 years who had recovered from COVID-19. CDR3 nucleotides: TGTGCCAGCAGTCCTGACAGTTATCAGCCCCAGCATTTT. It translates to CASSPDSYQPQHF.